The 9 T cell receptor beta chains listed next were all sequenced from one sample in a study of CD8+ T cells in alopecia areata. Described treatment: oral pan-JAK inhibitor, 5-10 mg twice daily. RNA, once extracted, was reverse transcribed into cDNA for use as the sequencing template. The assay was immunoSEQ multiplex PCR, and TCRdb's table has in-frame clones only and misses some. The sample has approximately 210,000 clones, 66% seen once. The sequenced sample was CD4+ T cells sorted from blood, obtained around week 44, from a patient treated with tofacitinib. The source of these receptors is a human donor with alopecia areata.

This clone turned up a few times. The chain recombines TRBV2 with TRBJ2-5; D is unclear. This CDR3 is built from 14 residues. V was shortened by 2 bases and J by 3 bases, with 10 bases between the two germline ends. Looked up from germline, CDR1 is SNHLY and CDR2 is FYNNEI. DNA for the CDR3: TGTGCCAGCAGTGAATACGCCAGTAAAGAGACCCAGTACTTC. Its protein is CASSEYASKETQYF.

The chain uses TRBV5-1 and TRBJ2-1; D ambiguous. Trimming took off 0 bases at V and 6 bases at J, with 7 bases between the two ends. The CDR3 runs 13 residues. Looked up from germline, CDR1 is SGHRS and CDR2 is YFSETQ. The CDR3 sequence is CASSLVGFNEQFF. The CDR3 nucleotides are TGCGCCAGCAGCTTGGTGGGTTTCAATGAGCAGTTCTTC.

The CDR3 DNA follows: TGTGCCAGCAGCCGAACAGGGGTTTACCTCTATGGCTACACCTTC. Translated, it gives CASSRTGVYLYGYTF. V is TRBV7-9 and J is TRBJ1-2; 7 positions agree with TRBD1. This CDR3 comprises 15 residues. J was trimmed by 4 bases and V by 5 bases; bases with no gene match: 10. CDR1 and CDR2 from the germline V gene are SEHNR and FQNEAQ (reference sequence).

This clone turned up a few times. The V call is TRBV29-1, the J call TRBJ2-2, with D tentatively TRBD1 or TRBD2 (5 bases each). The germline V gene encodes CDR1 SQVTM and CDR2 ANQGSEA. V lost 7 bases, J lost 5 bases, and 20 bases lay in between. This CDR3 is 15 amino acids long. The chain's CDR3 is CSAVGPGRGTGELFF. The DNA for the CDR3 is TGCAGCGCGGTGGGACCGGGAAGAGGGACCGGGGAGCTGTTTTTT.

The rearrangement joins TRBV19 to TRBJ1-5; unclear D gene. Germline V lookup: CDR1 LNHDA, CDR2 SQIVND (reference sequence). This CDR3 is built from 15 residues. Trimming took off 3 bases at V and 9 bases at J, with 18 bases between the two ends. DNA for the CDR3: TGTGCCAGTAGTATGCGGGTCCAGGACCTCACGCCCCAGCATTTT. The encoded protein is CASSMRVQDLTPQHF.

The chain has TRBV4-3 and TRBJ1-1, with TRBD1 matching 8 bases. The CDR3 is 20 amino acids. The junction had 17 bases not matched to a gene; V was cut back by 0 bases and J by 2 bases. The germline gives CDR1 LGHNA, CDR2 YSLEER. The CDR3 nucleotides read TGCGCCAGCAGCCAAGATTGGGGACCGACAGGGGCCAACTTCAACACTGAAGCTTTCTTT. Protein: CASSQDWGPTGANFNTEAFF.

The chain couples TRBV5-6 to TRBJ2-6; D is unclear. The V gene lost 0 bases and the J gene lost 4 bases, with 5 bases spanning the gap. The CDR3 is 14 residues long. Germline CDR1 SGHDT, CDR2 YYEEEE. The CDR3 DNA is TGTGCCAGCAGCTTGGGGTACGGGGCCAACGTCCTGACTTTC. This sequence encodes CASSLGYGANVLTF. Looking up the rest from reference TRBV5-6 and TRBJ2-6 gives the full variable domain: DAGVTQSPTHLIKTRGQQVTLRCSPKSGHDTVSWYQQALGQGPQFIFQYYEEEERQRGNFPDRFSGHQFPNYSSELNVNALLLGDSALYLCASSLGYGANVLTFGAGSRLTVL.

This clone was seen a single time. In nucleotides, the CDR3 is TGTGCCAGCAGTGGCAGTTGGGCCGGTAATGAGCAGTTCTTC. Protein: CASSGSWAGNEQFF. The chain joins TRBV7-9 to TRBJ2-1; the D is unclear. The germline gives CDR1 SEHNR, CDR2 FQNEAQ (reference sequence). The V end was cut by 6 bases, the J end by 7 bases, with 16 bases between. CDR3 length: 14 residues.

The genes are TRBV29-1 and TRBJ2-5, with unresolved D. Germline-derived CDR1 and CDR2 are SQVTM and ANQGSEA. V was clipped by 5 bases and J by 5 bases, with 12 bases between them. This CDR3 contains 12 residues. In nucleotides, the CDR3 is TGCAGCGTTAGGGCAGGTTCCGAGACCCAGTACTTC. Its protein product is CSVRAGSETQYF.